The T cell receptor beta chain under discussion was sequenced for a study of T cell changes during pregnancy in multiple sclerosis. The CDR3 totals 12 residues. Trimming took 2 bases from V and 6 from J; bases not matched to a gene: 1. Per the germline V gene, CDR1 is LNHDA and CDR2 is SQIVND (reference sequence). Assay used: immunoSEQ multiplex PCR; TCRdb lists only in-frame clones, some missing. This table has around 84,000 clones, about 94% appearing once. The TCR sequence derives from a female donor in good health, enrolled as a control in a pregnancy study. The chain has TRBV19 and TRBJ2-7, with 7 bases identical to TRBD1. Sample: peripheral blood, taken in the second trimester of pregnancy. CDR3 sequence (DNA): TGTGCCAGTAGTATAACAGGGGCCGAGCAGTACTTC. This translates into CASSITGAEQYF.